This TCR beta chain was captured by sequencing in a study of regulatory T cells in long-lasting Graves disease. The TCR beta library used iRepertoire HTBI primers with Arm-PCR amplification of CDR3. In TCRdb, the multiplex PCR reads were re-called with MiXCR into one record per CDR3 protein. The table records 350,000 to 500,000 distinct CDR3 sequences, around 15% of them present only once. Time point: newly diagnosed GD, antithyroid drugs for less than 3 months. With RNA extracted from PBMCs as input, the TCR library was made. CDR1 and CDR2 from the germline V gene are SNHLY and FYNNEI. V shed 0 bases and J shed 0 bases, with 13 bases lying between them. CDR3 size: 17 residues. This clonotype was seen many times. No antigen is known for it. Whole-study findings and limits: Newly diagnosed disease favored TRBV20-1 and TRBJ2-1 over persistent disease.

These data also featured in a second study, about T cells in Graves' hyperthyroidism and ophthalmopathy. As that study records: Not enrolled were patients with uncontrolled infection, other autoimmune disease, pregnancy or lactation.

Sequences were derived from peripheral blood mononuclear cells (PBMCs), sampled at new diagnosis, from a patient treated with antithyroid drugs. The chain has TRBV2 and TRBJ2-3; D is possibly TRBD2 (6 bases). The receptor's source is a woman between 45 and 65 years old with Graves disease. The CDR3 sequence is CASSEAQGGPSTDTQYF. The CDR3 nucleotides read TGTGCCAGCAGTGAAGCGCAGGGAGGACCTAGCACAGATACGCAGTATTTT.